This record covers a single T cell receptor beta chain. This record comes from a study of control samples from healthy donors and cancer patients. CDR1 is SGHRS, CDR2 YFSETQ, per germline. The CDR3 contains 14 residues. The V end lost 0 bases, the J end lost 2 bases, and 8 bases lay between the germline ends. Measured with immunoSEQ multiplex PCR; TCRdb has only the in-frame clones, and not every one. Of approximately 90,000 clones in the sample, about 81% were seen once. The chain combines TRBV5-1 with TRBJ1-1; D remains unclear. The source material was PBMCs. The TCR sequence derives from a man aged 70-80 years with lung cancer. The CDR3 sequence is CASSLDSLNTEAFF. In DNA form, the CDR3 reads TGCGCCAGCAGCTTGGACAGTCTTAACACTGAAGCTTTCTTT.